Sequencing of this TCR beta chain was carried out in a study of blood T cell repertoires in COVID-19. Assay: immunoSEQ multiplex PCR; the TCRdb copy retains only in-frame clones and omits some. The sample lists around 250,000 clones; roughly 85% were seen once. Study members were between about 18 and 89 years old and lived in 20 to 30 US regions. Sequenced: PBMCs or T cells enriched from blood (not recorded which). The TCR comes from a woman between 50 and 59 years old with acute COVID-19.

The DNA of the CDR3 is TGTGCCAGCACTACGTCAACAGGGCGGCAGCCCCAGCATTTT. It is translated as CASTTSTGRQPQHF. The chain couples TRBV27 to TRBJ1-5; D is perhaps TRBD1 (6 bases). The CDR3 consists of 14 residues. V was trimmed by 7 bases and J by 7 bases, leaving 17 bases between them. Germline loops: CDR1 MNHEY, CDR2 SMNVEV (reference sequence).